The sequence of this T cell receptor beta chain was determined in a study of monozygotic twins with inflammatory bowel disease. The CDR3 consists of 13 residues. Looked up from germline, CDR1 is SGHTA and CDR2 is FQGNSA. No DNA is given; TCRdb re-called the 5' RACE reads and lists each CDR3 protein once. This sample contains about 43,000 distinct CDR3 sequences. The sequence was obtained from a human donor with ulcerative colitis or Crohn's disease, or a healthy co-twin of an affected twin (not recorded which). V is TRBV7-2 and J is TRBJ2-1; TCRdb reports TRBD1, a call that lacks DNA to check it against. Specimen: blood. The CDR3 reads CASRESGEHEQFF.